This is a list of T cell receptor beta chains from one sample in a study of blood T cell repertoires in COVID-19. Method: immunoSEQ multiplex PCR; TCRdb's copy keeps in-frame clones and lacks some. This table holds about 250,000 clones, about nine tenths found once. Sequencing was performed on PBMCs or T cells enriched from blood (not recorded which). These TCRs come from a man in his forties or fifties who had recovered from COVID-19. Both conserved end residues are part of each CDR3. The D gene is left open where the match is weak. Clone sizes are given selectively: once, few, many, or a class where the clone is expanded.

clone_size j_call d_call v_call cdr3_nt cdr3_aa
NA TRBJ2-1 TRBD2 TRBV11-2 TGTGCCAGCAGCGTTCTAGCGGGAGGAAACAATGAGCAGTTCTTC CASSVLAGGNNEQFF
NA TRBJ1-3 NA TRBV7-3 TGTGCCAGCAGCTTCGGGATCGGCAACACCATATATTTT CASSFGIGNTIYF
NA TRBJ2-3 NA TRBV7-9 TGTGCCAGCAGCTTAGTCGGGGTATCGGATACGCAGTATTTT CASSLVGVSDTQYF
NA TRBJ2-1 NA TRBV14 TGTGCCAGCAGCCTAGCGGTCGAGCAGTTCTTC CASSLAVEQFF
NA TRBJ1-2 NA TRBV20-1 TGCAGTGCTAGTAGGCAGGGACTCTATGGCTACACCTTC CSASRQGLYGYTF
NA TRBJ2-7 NA TRBV4-1 TGCGCCAGCAGCCAAGCGGTTTTTAGGAGGGGATCCTACGAGCAGTACTTC CASSQAVFRRGSYEQYF
few TRBJ1-4 TRBD1 TRBV6-4 TGTGCCAGCACTATGACAGGGGCAAGGGGAAGAACTAATGAAAAACTGTTTTTT CASTMTGARGRTNEKLFF
NA TRBJ2-1 TRBD1 TRBV6-2/TRBV6-3 TGTGCCAGCAGTCCAGACAGGGCAAAGTCCTACAATGAGCAGTTCTTC CASSPDRAKSYNEQFF
NA TRBJ2-2 NA TRBV5-4 TGTGCCAGCAGCTTCCCCGGAGGAGGACAGATCACCGGGGAGCTGTTTTTT CASSFPGGGQITGELFF
NA TRBJ1-1 TRBD1 TRBV28 TGTGCCAGCAGTTTAGACAGGGGAAACACTGAAGCTTTCTTT CASSLDRGNTEAFF
NA TRBJ2-3 TRBD2 TRBV7-2 TGTGCCAGCACCCGGAGCGGGGCGGAGGATACGCAGTATTTT CASTRSGAEDTQYF
once TRBJ2-1 NA TRBV7-9 TGTGCCAGCAGCTTGGAGGGAGAGGGCTCCTACAATGAGCAGTTCTTC CASSLEGEGSYNEQFF
NA TRBJ1-5 NA TRBV23-1 TGCGCCAGCAGTCACCTACAGGGAAGAGGTCAGCCCCAGCATTTT CASSHLQGRGQPQHF
NA TRBJ2-5 NA TRBV7-9 TGTGCCAGCAGCACATCCGGGCCCCGGAGGGAGACCCAGTACTTC CASSTSGPRRETQYF
NA TRBJ1-2 NA TRBV6-2/TRBV6-3 TGTGCCAGCAGACCTGCTAATTATGGCTACACCTTC CASRPANYGYTF
NA TRBJ1-6 NA TRBV3-1/TRBV3-2 TGTGCCAGCAGCCAAGATGGGGAGAATTCACCCCTCCACTTT CASSQDGENSPLHF
NA TRBJ1-6 TRBD1 TRBV4-2 TGTGCCAGCAGCCAAGTTGGACAGGGAGACGGGTCACCCCTCCACTTT CASSQVGQGDGSPLHF
NA TRBJ2-1 NA TRBV4-2 TGTGCCAGCAGCCAAGATCAACTTGACAATGAGCAGTTCTTC CASSQDQLDNEQFF
NA TRBJ2-1 TRBD2 TRBV5-1 TGCGCCAGCAGAGTCGGACTAGCGGGATACAATGAGCAGTTCTTC CASRVGLAGYNEQFF
NA TRBJ2-5 TRBD2 TRBV20-1 TGCAGTCCCGGGGGGTGGGAGACCCAGTACTTC CSPGGWETQYF
NA TRBJ1-2 NA TRBV5-1 TGCGCCAGCAGCTTGTTTCAGGGCGGGAACAACTATGGCTACACCTTC CASSLFQGGNNYGYTF
NA TRBJ1-5 NA TRBV7-2 TGTGCCAGCAGCTTAGGTCGGTGGGGCCATCAGCCCCAGCATTTT CASSLGRWGHQPQHF
NA TRBJ2-1 NA TRBV1 TGCACCAGCAGCCTGGAGGAGGGGGGGTACAATGAGCAGTTCTTC CTSSLEEGGYNEQFF
NA TRBJ2-7 NA TRBV14 TGTGCCAGCAGCCAAGTCACAGGGTACCACGAGCAGTACTTC CASSQVTGYHEQYF
NA TRBJ2-2 NA TRBV9 TGTGCCAGCAGTACAGGGAGCGCCGGGGAGCTGTTTTTT CASSTGSAGELFF
NA TRBJ2-2 TRBD2 TRBV5-5 TGTGCCAGCAGCTTTTTAGCGGGGGGGAACACCGGGGAGCTGTTTTTT CASSFLAGGNTGELFF